This T cell receptor (beta chain) originates from a study of beta chain features in type 1 diabetes. At the level of the study: The patient and healthy donor groups were comparable for age, gender and cell yields. Study results and limitations: Moderately but significantly shorter TCRB CDR3s were found in Type 1 diabetes patients in all four CD4+ subsets. More deletions and fewer insertions at VDJ junctions were found in patients with type 1 diabetes.

Blood was collected once per donor into heparin, averaging about 116 mL. As for this clone: As yet, its antigen is unknown. At one end the junction does not follow the germline gene, possibly because of a read error.

This CDR3 region has 15 residues. The V gene's germline CDR1 is SEHNR and CDR2 FQNEAQ (reference sequence). Since all of the isolated RNA was reverse transcribed, expressed TCRB transcripts were what got sequenced. Sequencing was performed with immunoSEQ multiplex PCR; in TCRdb, only in-frame clones are kept and a portion is missing. The table shows hundreds of thousands of clones, with 10% to 15% occurring only once. The sample consisted of naive CD4+ T cells from blood. This chain joins TRBV7-9 and TRBJ1-1; 7 positions match TRBD1. This receptor was taken from a young man with type 1 diabetes. CDR3 amino acids: CASTLTRQGETEAFF. The CDR3 coding sequence is TGTGCCAGCACCTTAACGAGACAGGGAGAAACTGAAGCTTTCTTT.